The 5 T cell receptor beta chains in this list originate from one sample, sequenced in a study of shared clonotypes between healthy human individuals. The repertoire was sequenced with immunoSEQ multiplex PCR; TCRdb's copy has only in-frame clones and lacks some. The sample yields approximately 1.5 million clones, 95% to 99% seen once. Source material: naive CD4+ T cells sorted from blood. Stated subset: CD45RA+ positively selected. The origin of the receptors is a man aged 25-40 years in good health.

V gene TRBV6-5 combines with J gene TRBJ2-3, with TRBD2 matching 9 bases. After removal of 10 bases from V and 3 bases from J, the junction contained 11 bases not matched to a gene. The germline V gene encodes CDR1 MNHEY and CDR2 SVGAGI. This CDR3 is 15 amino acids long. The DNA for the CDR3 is TGTGCCACTCAGCAGGCGGGGGGGTCGACAGATACGCAGTATTTT. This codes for CATQQAGGSTDTQYF.

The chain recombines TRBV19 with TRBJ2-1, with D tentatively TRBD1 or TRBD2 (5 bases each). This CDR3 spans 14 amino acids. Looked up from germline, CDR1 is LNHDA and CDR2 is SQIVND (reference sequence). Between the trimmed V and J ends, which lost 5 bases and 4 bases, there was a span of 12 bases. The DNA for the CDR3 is TGTGCCAGTAGTCTGCTGGGGGAGTACAATGAGCAGTTCTTC. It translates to CASSLLGEYNEQFF.

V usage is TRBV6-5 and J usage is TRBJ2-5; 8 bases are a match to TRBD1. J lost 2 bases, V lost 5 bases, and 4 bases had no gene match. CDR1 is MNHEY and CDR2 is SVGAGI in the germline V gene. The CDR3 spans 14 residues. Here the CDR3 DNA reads TGTGCCAGCAGTGCCACAGGGGGGCAAGAGACCCAGTACTTC. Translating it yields CASSATGGQETQYF.

CDR3 amino acids: CASSLGGIPGNGYTF. CDR3 bases: TGTGCCAGCAGTCTTGGGGGGATTCCAGGGAATGGCTACACCTTC. This chain uses TRBV5-4 with TRBJ1-2; tentatively, D is TRBD1 (5 bases). V lost 5 bases, J lost 6 bases, and 20 bases lay in between. The CDR3 runs 15 residues. Germline lookup yields CDR1 SGHNT and CDR2 YYREEE (reference sequence).

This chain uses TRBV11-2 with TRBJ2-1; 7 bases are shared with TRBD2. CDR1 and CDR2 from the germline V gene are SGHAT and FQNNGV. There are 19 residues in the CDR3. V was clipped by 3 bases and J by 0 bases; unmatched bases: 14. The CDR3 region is CASSFRPPGRWASYNEQFF. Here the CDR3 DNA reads TGTGCCAGCAGCTTCAGACCCCCCGGGAGGTGGGCCTCCTACAATGAGCAGTTCTTC.